This entry features one T cell receptor beta chain sequence. This record belongs to a study of blood T cell repertoires in COVID-19. The overall study: Samples taken during acute and convalescent COVID-19 were collected in the United States, Italy and Spain. T cells, B-cell-depleted T cells, or PBMCs supplied cDNA or gDNA.

Trimming shortened V by 2 bases and J by 2 bases, and 15 bases separated the two germline ends. This CDR3 comprises 16 residues. Germline CDR1 LNHNV, CDR2 YYDKDF (reference sequence). Produced via immunoSEQ multiplex PCR; TCRdb's table is partial and in-frame only. This sample carries around 100,000 clones, about 80% of them seen once, and the ten largest clones take roughly 13%. The origin of this receptor is a human donor in a cohort sampled during active or convalescent COVID-19. Sample: peripheral blood. This sequence joins TRBV15 and TRBJ2-5; tentatively, D is TRBD1 (6 bases). The DNA for the CDR3 is TGTGCCACCAGCAGAAAAGGGTGGGGGCAGCAAGAGACCCAGTACTTC. Its translation: CATSRKGWGQQETQYF.